These T cell receptor beta chains were read from a single sample in a study of T cell changes during pregnancy in multiple sclerosis. Clones were sequenced by immunoSEQ multiplex PCR, and TCRdb holds only the in-frame ones, with some missing. This sample carries more than 65,000 clones, approximately 92% of them seen once, and the ten largest clones take 0.21%. The sample consisted of CD4+ T cells from peripheral blood mononuclear cells, taken before pregnancy. The source is a female donor with multiple sclerosis, enrolled in a pregnancy study. The CDR3 runs from the conserved cysteine through the conserved F or W. The D gene is left open where the match is weak. Expanded clones are given a class, and other clones once, few, many or no size at all.

clone_size,d_call,v_call,j_call,cdr3_nt,cdr3_aa
-,TRBD2,TRBV5-1,TRBJ2-1,TGCGCCAGCAGCTTCGGGACTAGCGGCTCCTACAATGAGCAGTTCTTC,CASSFGTSGSYNEQFF
once,-,TRBV9,TRBJ2-5,TGTGCCAGCAGCGTTACAGGGAGAGTAGAGACCCAGTACTTC,CASSVTGRVETQYF
-,-,TRBV7-6,TRBJ2-1,TGTGCCAGCAGCTTAGGCGTTGGAGGGGACTCCTACAATGAGCAGTTCTTC,CASSLGVGGDSYNEQFF
-,-,TRBV29-1,TRBJ2-5,TGCAGCGTAGGAGGGAGGCAGTTCCAAGAGACCCAGTACTTC,CSVGGRQFQETQYF
once,-,TRBV28,TRBJ1-1,TGTGCCAGCAGGTTCTCGGTATCTCTCACTGAAGCTTTCTTT,CASRFSVSLTEAFF
-,-,TRBV19,TRBJ1-1,TGTGCCAGTAGTATCGGACATAACACTGAAGCTTTCTTT,CASSIGHNTEAFF
-,TRBD1,TRBV5-4,TRBJ1-2,TGTGCCAGCAGCCCAGGGTCTCGACAGGGCCACTATGGCTACACCTTC,CASSPGSRQGHYGYTF
-,TRBD2,TRBV7-2,TRBJ2-4,TGTGCCAGCACCCTCCCGGGGGGGAACATTCAGTACTTC,CASTLPGGNIQYF
-,TRBD2,TRBV19,TRBJ2-7,TGTGCCAGTAGATCGGGGACTAGCTCCTACGAGCAGTACTTC,CASRSGTSSYEQYF
once,-,TRBV28,TRBJ2-7,TGTGCCAGCAGTTTATACAGGGCCCTCCAGGGGGAGCAGTACTTC,CASSLYRALQGEQYF
-,TRBD1,TRBV19,TRBJ1-5,TGTGCCAGTAGTATAGGGGGCAGGGGGCTTGGAGAACAGCCCCAGCATTTT,CASSIGGRGLGEQPQHF
-,-,TRBV7-2,TRBJ1-2,TGTGCCAGCAGCTTAGAATGGGCAGGCCGTGGCTACACCTTC,CASSLEWAGRGYTF
-,-,TRBV5-4,TRBJ2-1,TGTGCCACCTCAGGCTTAAACCGGCTAGAGCAGTTCTTC,CATSGLNRLEQFF
-,TRBD2,TRBV5-1,TRBJ2-3,TGCGCCAGCAGCCCAATAGCGGGGGGATTCACAGATACGCAGTATTTT,CASSPIAGGFTDTQYF
-,TRBD1,TRBV5-1,TRBJ1-2,TGCGCCAGCAGAAGTCGGCAGGGGGATGGCTACACCTTC,CASRSRQGDGYTF
-,TRBD2,TRBV19,TRBJ2-5,TGTGCCAGTAGTATAGACCCTAGCGGGGGGTACCAAGAGACCCAGTACTTC,CASSIDPSGGYQETQYF
once,TRBD1,TRBV9,TRBJ1-6,TGTGCCAGCAGCTCCGGGACAGGCGGGATAAGCCTCCACTTT,CASSSGTGGISLHF
-,TRBD1,TRBV7-3,TRBJ1-1,TGTGCCAGCAGCTCTACCCTCCGGGACAGAGAAACCAACACTGAAGCTTTCTTT,CASSSTLRDRETNTEAFF
-,TRBD1,TRBV2,TRBJ2-5,TGTGCCAGCAGTGGTGAACAGGGGGTAGGGGAGACCCAGTACTTC,CASSGEQGVGETQYF